The subject of this entry is one T cell receptor (beta chain). Germline lookup yields CDR1 SGDLS and CDR2 YYNGEE. The CDR3 length is 14 residues. V shed 4 bases, J shed 9 bases, and the junction held 9 bases outside the gene matches. Source study methods: Amplified reference gene primers provided the basis for estimating nucleated cell counts. Profiled with immunoSEQ multiplex PCR; TCRdb holds only in-frame clones, not every one. D and trimming were read from the DNA, whereas the V and J calls and clone size are those reported in that table. The table lists around 160,000 clones, roughly 84% of them singletons, with more than 4.5% in the top ten. This record belongs to a study of blood T cell repertoires in COVID-19.

The TCR comes from a woman between 50 and 59 years old who had been exposed to COVID-19. Specimen: PBMCs or T cells enriched from blood (not recorded which). The rearrangement joins TRBV9 to TRBJ2-1, with 8 nucleotides matching TRBD2. CDR3 nucleotide sequence: TGTGCCAGCAGCCCCTTAAGCGGGAGTGGTGAGCAGTTCTTC. Translated: CASSPLSGSGEQFF.